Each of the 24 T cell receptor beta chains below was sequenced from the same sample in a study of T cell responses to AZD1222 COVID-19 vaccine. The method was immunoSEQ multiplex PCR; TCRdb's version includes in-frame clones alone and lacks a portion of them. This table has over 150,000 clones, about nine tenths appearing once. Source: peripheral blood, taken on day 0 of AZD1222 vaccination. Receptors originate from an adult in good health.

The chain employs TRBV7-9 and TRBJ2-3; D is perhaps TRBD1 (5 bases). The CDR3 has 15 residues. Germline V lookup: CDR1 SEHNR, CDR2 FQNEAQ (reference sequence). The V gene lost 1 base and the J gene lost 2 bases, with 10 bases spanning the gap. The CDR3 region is CASSLGAGITDTQYF. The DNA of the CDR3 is TGTGCCAGCAGCTTAGGGGCAGGGATCACAGATACGCAGTATTTT.

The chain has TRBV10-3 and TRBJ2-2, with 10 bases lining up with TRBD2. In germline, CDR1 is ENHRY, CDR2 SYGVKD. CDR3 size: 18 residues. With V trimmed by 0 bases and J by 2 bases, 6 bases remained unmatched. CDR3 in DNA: TGTGCCATCAGTGAGTCGACCGGGACTAGCGCAAACACCGGGGAGCTGTTTTTT. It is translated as CAISESTGTSANTGELFF.

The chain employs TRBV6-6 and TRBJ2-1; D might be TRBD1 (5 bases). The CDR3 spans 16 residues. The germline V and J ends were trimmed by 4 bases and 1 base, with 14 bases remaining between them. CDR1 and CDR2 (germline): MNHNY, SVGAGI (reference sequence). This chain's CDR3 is CASSSGRQGSYNEQFF. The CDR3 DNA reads TGTGCCAGCAGTTCCGGCCGGCAGGGATCCTACAATGAGCAGTTCTTC.

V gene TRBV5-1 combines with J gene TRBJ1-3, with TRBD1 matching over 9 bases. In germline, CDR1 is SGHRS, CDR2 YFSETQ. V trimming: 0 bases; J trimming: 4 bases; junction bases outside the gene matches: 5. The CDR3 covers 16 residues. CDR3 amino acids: CASSLVGTGSGNTIYF. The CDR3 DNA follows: TGCGCCAGCAGCTTGGTCGGGACAGGGAGCGGAAACACCATATATTTT.

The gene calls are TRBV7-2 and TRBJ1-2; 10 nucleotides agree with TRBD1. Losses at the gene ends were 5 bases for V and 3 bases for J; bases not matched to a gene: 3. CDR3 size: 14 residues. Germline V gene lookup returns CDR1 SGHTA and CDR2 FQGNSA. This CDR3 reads CASSRTGGDYGYTF. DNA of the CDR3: TGTGCCAGCAGCCGGACAGGGGGTGACTATGGCTACACCTTC.

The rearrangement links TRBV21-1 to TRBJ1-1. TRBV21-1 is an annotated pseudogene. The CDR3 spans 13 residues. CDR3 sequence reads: CASGRETSAEAFF. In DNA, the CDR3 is TGTGCCAGCGGTAGGGAGACGAGCGCTGAAGCTTTCTTT.

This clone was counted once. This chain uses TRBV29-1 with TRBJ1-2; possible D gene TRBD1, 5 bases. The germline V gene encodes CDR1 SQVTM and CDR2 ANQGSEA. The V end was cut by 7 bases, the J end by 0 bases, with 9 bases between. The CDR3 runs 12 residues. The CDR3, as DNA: TGCAGCGCGTGGGGGTCTAACTATGGCTACACCTTC. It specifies CSAWGSNYGYTF.

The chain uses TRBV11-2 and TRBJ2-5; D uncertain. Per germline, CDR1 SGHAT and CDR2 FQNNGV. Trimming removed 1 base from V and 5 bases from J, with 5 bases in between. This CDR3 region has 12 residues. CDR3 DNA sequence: TGTGCCAGCAGCTTAGGATGGGAGACCCAGTACTTC. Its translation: CASSLGWETQYF. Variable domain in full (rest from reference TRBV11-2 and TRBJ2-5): EAGVAQSPRYKIIEKRQSVAFWCNPISGHATLYWYQQILGQGPKLLIQFQNNGVVDDSQLPKDRFSAERLKGVDSTLKIQPAKLEDSAVYLCASSLGWETQYFGPGTRLLVL.

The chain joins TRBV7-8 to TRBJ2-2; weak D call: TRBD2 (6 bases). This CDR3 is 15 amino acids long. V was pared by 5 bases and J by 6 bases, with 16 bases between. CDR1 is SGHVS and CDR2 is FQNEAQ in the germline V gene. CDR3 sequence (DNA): TGTGCCAGCAGCCTCGCCGGGGGTGCGGCCGGGGAGCTGTTTTTT. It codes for CASSLAGGAAGELFF. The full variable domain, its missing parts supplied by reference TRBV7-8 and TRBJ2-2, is GAGVSQSPRYKVAKRGQDVALRCDPISGHVSLFWYQQALGQGPEFLTYFQNEAQLDKSGLPSDRFFAERPEGSVSTLKIQRTQQEDSAVYLCASSLAGGAAGELFFGEGSRLTVL.

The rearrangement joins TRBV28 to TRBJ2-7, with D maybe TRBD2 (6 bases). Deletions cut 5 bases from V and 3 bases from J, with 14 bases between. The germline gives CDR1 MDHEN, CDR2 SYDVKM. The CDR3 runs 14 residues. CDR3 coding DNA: TGTGCCAGCAGTAGCACCGGGGGTCACTACGAGCAGTACTTC. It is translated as CASSSTGGHYEQYF.

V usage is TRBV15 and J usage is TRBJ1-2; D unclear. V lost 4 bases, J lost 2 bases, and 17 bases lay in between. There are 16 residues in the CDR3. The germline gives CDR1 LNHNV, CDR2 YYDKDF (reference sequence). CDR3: CATSKDGLARNYGYTF. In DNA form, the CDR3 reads TGTGCCACCAGCAAGGATGGTCTCGCTCGAAACTATGGCTACACCTTC.

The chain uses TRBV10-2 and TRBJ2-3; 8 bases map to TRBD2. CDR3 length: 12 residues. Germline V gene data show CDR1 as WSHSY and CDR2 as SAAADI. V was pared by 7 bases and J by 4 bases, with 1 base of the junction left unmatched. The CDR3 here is CASNGGADTQYF. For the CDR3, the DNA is TGCGCCAGCAACGGGGGGGCAGATACGCAGTATTTT.

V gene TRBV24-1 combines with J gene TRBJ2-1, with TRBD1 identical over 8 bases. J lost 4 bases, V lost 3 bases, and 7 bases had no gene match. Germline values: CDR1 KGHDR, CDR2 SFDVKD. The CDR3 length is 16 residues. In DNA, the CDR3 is TGTGCCACCAGTGATACTGACAGGGGCGAGTACAATGAGCAGTTCTTC. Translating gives CATSDTDRGEYNEQFF.

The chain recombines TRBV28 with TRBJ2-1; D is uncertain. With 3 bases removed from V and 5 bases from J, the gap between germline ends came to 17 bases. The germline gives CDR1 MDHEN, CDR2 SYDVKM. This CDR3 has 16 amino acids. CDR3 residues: CASSFWQLMVDNEQFF. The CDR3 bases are TGTGCCAGCAGTTTTTGGCAATTGATGGTAGACAATGAGCAGTTCTTC.

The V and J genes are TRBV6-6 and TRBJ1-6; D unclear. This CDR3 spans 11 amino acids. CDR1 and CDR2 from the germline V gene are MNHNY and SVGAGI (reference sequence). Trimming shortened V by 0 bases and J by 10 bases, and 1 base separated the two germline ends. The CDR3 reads CASSYSSPLHF. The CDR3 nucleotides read TGTGCCAGCAGTTACTCATCACCCCTCCACTTT.

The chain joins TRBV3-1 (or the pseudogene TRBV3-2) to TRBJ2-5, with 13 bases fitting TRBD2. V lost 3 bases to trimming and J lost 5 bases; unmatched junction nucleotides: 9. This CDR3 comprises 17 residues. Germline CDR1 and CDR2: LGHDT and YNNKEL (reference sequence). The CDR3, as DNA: TGTGCCAGCAGCCACGGGACTAGCGGGGCTGGGGGGGAGACCCAGTACTTC. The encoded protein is CASSHGTSGAGGETQYF.

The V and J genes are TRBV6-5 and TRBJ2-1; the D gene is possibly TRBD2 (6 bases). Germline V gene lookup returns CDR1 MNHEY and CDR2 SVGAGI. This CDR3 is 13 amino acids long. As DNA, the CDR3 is TGTGGGGGGGTAGGGTATTCTTACAATGAGCAGTTCTTC. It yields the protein CGGVGYSYNEQFF.

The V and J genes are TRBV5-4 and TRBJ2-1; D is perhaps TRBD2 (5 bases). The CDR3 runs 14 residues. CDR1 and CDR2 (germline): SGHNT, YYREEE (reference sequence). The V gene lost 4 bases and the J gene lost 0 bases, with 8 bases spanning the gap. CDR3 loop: CASSRTDSYNEQFF. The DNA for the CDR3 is TGTGCCAGCAGCCGGACTGACTCCTACAATGAGCAGTTCTTC.

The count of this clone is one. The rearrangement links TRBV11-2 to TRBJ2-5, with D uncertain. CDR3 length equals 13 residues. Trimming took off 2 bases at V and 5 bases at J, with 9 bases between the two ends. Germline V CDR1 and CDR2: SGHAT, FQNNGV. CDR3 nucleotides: TGTGCCAGCAGCTTAATGTTGGAGGAGACCCAGTACTTC. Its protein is CASSLMLEETQYF.

The CDR3 loop reads CASITRTGTGVNEQFF. The CDR3 bases are TGTGCCAGCATCACAAGAACCGGGACAGGCGTCAATGAGCAGTTCTTC. The V and J genes are TRBV27 and TRBJ2-1; TRBD1 matches 8 bases. Germline V lookup: CDR1 MNHEY, CDR2 SMNVEV (reference sequence). The CDR3 sequence is 16 residues long. V was clipped by 7 bases and J by 6 bases; unmatched bases: 14.

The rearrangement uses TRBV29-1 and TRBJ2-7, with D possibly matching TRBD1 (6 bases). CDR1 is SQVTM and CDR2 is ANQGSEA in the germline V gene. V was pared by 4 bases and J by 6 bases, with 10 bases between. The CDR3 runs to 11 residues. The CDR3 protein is CSVVRGSEQYF. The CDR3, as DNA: TGCAGCGTTGTAAGGGGGTCCGAGCAGTACTTC.

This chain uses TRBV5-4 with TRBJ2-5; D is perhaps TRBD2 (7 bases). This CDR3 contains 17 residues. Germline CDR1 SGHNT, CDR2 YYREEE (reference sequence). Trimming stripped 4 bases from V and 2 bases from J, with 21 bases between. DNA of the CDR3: TGTGCCAGCAGCAGAGGGGGGCGAGCGGGGATACAAGAGACCCAGTACTTC. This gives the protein CASSRGGRAGIQETQYF.

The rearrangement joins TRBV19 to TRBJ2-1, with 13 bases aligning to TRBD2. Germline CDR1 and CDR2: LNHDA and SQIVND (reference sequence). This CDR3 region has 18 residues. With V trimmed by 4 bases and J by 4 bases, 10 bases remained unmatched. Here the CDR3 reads CASSKGILAGGIYNEQFF. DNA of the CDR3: TGTGCCAGTAGTAAGGGGATACTAGCGGGAGGGATATACAATGAGCAGTTCTTC.

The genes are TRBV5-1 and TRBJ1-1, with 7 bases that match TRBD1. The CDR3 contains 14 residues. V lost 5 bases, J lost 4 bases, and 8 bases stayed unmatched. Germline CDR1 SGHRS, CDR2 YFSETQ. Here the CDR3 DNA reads TGCGCCAGCAGACCCGTGCCAGGGGGCACTGAAGCTTTCTTT. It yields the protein CASRPVPGGTEAFF.